Following are 6 T cell receptor beta chains from one sample sequenced in a study of blood T cells in healthy people across ages (dated by TCRdb to 2013 to 2016). Library prep was done by 5' RACE. TCRdb lists the instrument as Illumina HiSeq 2500. A second PCR of about 7 to 12 cycles was performed with a sample-barcoded 5' primer and a J-beta primer mix. TCRdb trimmed the raw reads at Q25, called clones with MiXCR and kept productive beta chains. Rows are combined by CDR3 protein, so each entry shows the most common genes and DNA. A total of about 1.4 million distinct CDR3 sequences appear in this sample, 59% of them only once. The ten most abundant clones make up about 6.7% of the sample. Specimen: blood. Receptors were obtained from a man between 18 and 35 years old in good health.

The rearrangement links TRBV29-1 to TRBJ1-4; D is perhaps TRBD1 (5 bases). Germline V gene data show CDR1 as SQVTM and CDR2 as ANQGSEA. Trimming stripped 4 bases from V and 6 bases from J, with 9 bases between. The CDR3 contains 12 residues. The DNA of the CDR3 is TGCAGCGTTGGCCAGGGCCATGAAAAACTGTTTTTT. It encodes CSVGQGHEKLFF.

This clonotype has a handful of counts. This chain links TRBV29-1 with TRBJ2-1; 12 bases map to TRBD2. Germline trimming cut 3 bases from V and 0 bases from J; bases unmatched to any gene: 12. Germline CDR1 is SQVTM and CDR2 is ANQGSEA. The CDR3 contains 19 residues. The CDR3 region is CSVEDGGLAGRYSYNEQFF. The CDR3 DNA sequence: TGCAGCGTTGAGGATGGAGGACTAGCGGGAAGATACTCCTACAATGAGCAGTTCTTC.

The chain combines TRBV12-3 or TRBV12-4 with TRBJ1-2; a weak D match, TRBD1 (5 bases). This CDR3 region has 14 residues. Trimming shortened V by 8 bases and J by 4 bases, and 17 bases separated the two germline ends. The CDR3 DNA sequence: TGTGCCAGCGATAATCGGGCAGGGACCTATGGCTACACCTTC. Its protein is CASDNRAGTYGYTF.

This clonotype was detected only once. The genes are TRBV6-2 or TRBV6-3 and TRBJ1-5, with D perhaps TRBD1 (5 bases). Germline values: CDR1 MNHEY, CDR2 SVGEGT. With 2 bases removed from V and 1 base from J, the gap between germline ends came to 15 bases. The CDR3 contains 17 residues. The CDR3 is CASSYPTGFQSNQPQHF. Here the CDR3 DNA reads TGTGCCAGCAGTTACCCTACAGGTTTCCAGAGCAATCAGCCCCAGCATTTT.

The chain couples TRBV9 to TRBJ1-1, with a tentative D call TRBD1 (6 bases). The V gene's germline CDR1 is SGDLS and CDR2 YYNGEE. V was shortened by 4 bases and J by 1 base, with 11 bases between the two germline ends. The CDR3 covers 14 residues. The CDR3 nucleotides are TGTGCCAGCAGCCGAGGGACACAGAACACTGAAGCTTTCTTT. Translating it yields CASSRGTQNTEAFF.

The chain links TRBV6-1 to TRBJ1-2; D is undetermined. The CDR3 runs 13 residues. V was clipped by 1 base and J by 8 bases, with 11 bases between them. The germline gives CDR1 MNHNS, CDR2 SASEGT. CDR3 sequence (DNA): TGTGCCAGCAGTGAAGGCAGCCTCCCCGGCTACACCTTC. Amino acid sequence: CASSEGSLPGYTF.